This TCR beta chain was sequenced during a study of regulatory T cells in long-lasting Graves disease. This clonotype was seen at least ten times. The sample's time point: newly diagnosed GD, antithyroid drugs for less than 3 months. Generation of the TCR library employed RNA extracted from PBMCs. American Thyroid Association guidelines defined Graves' disease diagnosis. The CDR3 runs 16 residues. In germline, CDR1 is SGHTA, CDR2 FQGNSA. The V end lost 7 bases, the J end lost 2 bases, and 20 bases lay between the germline ends. CDR3-region Arm-PCR and iRepertoire HTBI primers produced the TCR beta libraries. TCRdb itself ran the multiplex PCR reads through MiXCR, one entry per CDR3 protein. Here the sample spans about 540,000 distinct CDR3 sequences, roughly 14% being singletons. These records were also assigned to another study, of T cells in Graves' hyperthyroidism and ophthalmopathy. That work adds: Used for diagnoses were clinical symptoms, serum thyroxine and TRAb, thyroid ultrasound and orbital computed tomography.

The J gene is TRBJ2-5, the V gene TRBV7-2, with D perhaps matching TRBD2 (5 bases). This sequence originates from a man aged 25-45 years with Graves disease. Sequenced material: peripheral blood mononuclear cells (PBMCs), taken at new diagnosis, from a patient treated with antithyroid drugs. The DNA for the CDR3 is TGTGCCAGCACCGCGGTTTGGTCAGCGGAACAAGAGACCCAGTACTTC. Translated: CASTAVWSAEQETQYF.